This TCR beta chain was sequenced in a study of cytomegalovirus exposure and HLA in healthy donors. Note on this clone: Its target is not known.

Healthy bone marrow donors supplied every sample. Researchers ran the PCR with 60 Vbeta and 13 Jbeta primers. The table came from immunoSEQ multiplex PCR; TCRdb's copy has only in-frame clones and leaves some out. Of around 150,000 clones detected, 70% to 80% appear once; the ten largest clones hold under 4.5%. Study results and caveats: DRB1 had the most TCR associations and HLA-C the fewest, a later analysis found, with rates varying by HLA locus.

CDR1 is MGHRA and CDR2 is YSYEKL in the germline V gene. CDR3 length: 13 residues. V lost 2 bases and J lost 5, with 9 bases in between. The chain has TRBV4-1 and TRBJ1-2; the D gene is possibly TRBD1 (5 bases). Material for sequencing was PBMCs. The clonotype originates from a man between 18 and 29 years old in good health and CMV-seronegative. The CDR3 region has the DNA TGCGCCAGCAGCCAACAAACAGGTTATGGCTACACCTTC. This gives the protein CASSQQTGYGYTF.